Below, 12 T cell receptor beta chains from the same sample are listed, as sequenced in a study of cytomegalovirus exposure and HLA in healthy donors. PCR was performed using 60 Vbeta and 13 Jbeta primers. Method: immunoSEQ multiplex PCR; TCRdb's copy keeps in-frame clones and lacks some. The table has under 150,000 clones, 70% to 80% seen once. Sequences were obtained from PBMCs. The receptors derive from a man between 18 and 35 years old in good health and CMV-seronegative.

The chain employs TRBV6-5 and TRBJ2-7, with TRBD2 matching over 7 bases. This CDR3 comprises 15 residues. Germline CDR1 and CDR2: MNHEY and SVGAGI. V was pared by 6 bases and J by 2 bases, with 10 bases of the junction left unmatched. The CDR3 loop is CASSTVGGGAYEQYF. The CDR3 coding sequence is TGTGCCAGCAGCACTGTCGGGGGAGGGGCCTACGAGCAGTACTTC.

The CDR3 DNA sequence: TGCAGCGTCGACCGGGACAGCGGCTATGGCTACACCTTC. Its translation: CSVDRDSGYGYTF. The V call is TRBV29-1, the J call TRBJ1-2; 7 nucleotides agree with TRBD1. The V gene's germline CDR1 is SQVTM and CDR2 ANQGSEA. This CDR3 is 13 amino acids long. V dropped 6 bases and J dropped 4; count of bases not matched to a gene: 8.

The V gene is TRBV11-3, the J gene TRBJ2-1, with 11 positions matching TRBD2. V shed 3 bases, J shed 6 bases, and the junction held 4 bases outside the gene matches. The CDR3 covers 15 residues. In germline, CDR1 is SGHNT, CDR2 YENEEA. The CDR3 loop reads CASSFTSGGRNEQFF. The CDR3 DNA is TGTGCCAGCAGCTTTACTAGCGGGGGACGCAATGAGCAGTTCTTC.

The V and J genes are TRBV9 and TRBJ2-7; 8 bases match TRBD2. This CDR3 region has 16 residues. Germline V gene data show CDR1 as SGDLS and CDR2 as YYNGEE. The junction had 8 bases not matched to a gene; V was cut back by 0 bases and J by 3 bases. The CDR3 is CASSVGASGGRYEQYF. DNA of the CDR3: TGTGCCAGCAGCGTAGGAGCCAGCGGGGGCCGCTACGAGCAGTACTTC.

J is TRBJ1-1 and V is TRBV29-1; 9 bases line up with TRBD1. V lost 3 bases, J lost 8 bases, and 13 bases stayed unmatched. This CDR3 contains 15 residues. Germline V lookup: CDR1 SQVTM, CDR2 ANQGSEA. Here the CDR3 reads CSVDGPIQGAREAFF. In DNA, the CDR3 is TGCAGCGTTGATGGGCCGATACAGGGGGCTCGAGAAGCTTTCTTT.

The V gene is TRBV5-4, the J gene TRBJ2-5; 9 nucleotides agree with TRBD2. The better agreement between TRBJ2-7 and the DNA end casts doubt on the J call. The length of the CDR3 is 15 residues. Germline V gene data show CDR1 as SGHNT and CDR2 as YYREEE (reference sequence). The DNA of the CDR3 is TGTGCCAGCAGCGACCGCGGGAGGGGTGCCTACGAGCAGTACTTC. Translating it yields CASSDRGRGAYEQYF.

On this clone: This sample includes further DNA sequences coding for the same CDR3. Here the CDR3 DNA reads TGTGCCAGCAGTTTATTACGCCAGGCTACTCGTAGCAATCAGCCCCAGCATTTT. Its protein product is CASSLLRQATRSNQPQHF. The chain has TRBV28 and TRBJ1-5; D is unclear. V lost 1 base and J lost 0, with 16 bases in between. Germline V lookup: CDR1 MDHEN, CDR2 SYDVKM. This CDR3 spans 18 amino acids. Together with reference TRBV28 and TRBJ1-5, the CDR3 gives the full variable domain: DVKVTQSSRYLVKRTGEKVFLECVQDMDHENMFWYRQDPGLGLRLIYFSYDVKMKEKGDIPEGYSVSREKKERFSLILESASTNQTSMYLCASSLLRQATRSNQPQHFGDGTRLSIL.

The chain uses TRBV30 and TRBJ1-5, with 8 nucleotides matching TRBD1. V trimming: 2 bases; J trimming: 7 bases; junction bases outside the gene matches: 7. Germline loops: CDR1 GTSNPN, CDR2 SVGIG (reference sequence). The length of the CDR3 is 14 residues. The CDR3 here is CAWSKTGVEQPQHF. In DNA, the CDR3 is TGTGCCTGGAGTAAGACAGGGGTTGAACAGCCCCAGCATTTT.

The V call is TRBV6-5, the J call TRBJ1-2, with unresolved D. This CDR3 spans 11 amino acids. CDR1 MNHEY and CDR2 SVGAGI come from the germline V gene. The V gene lost 5 bases and the J gene lost 8 bases, with 9 bases spanning the gap. The CDR3 region has the DNA TGTGCCAGCAGTAACACCCGAGGCTACACCTTC. It encodes CASSNTRGYTF.

This chain uses TRBV7-9 with TRBJ2-7, with D possibly matching TRBD2 (5 bases). CDR3 length: 15 amino acids. The V and J ends lost 0 bases and 2 bases respectively, with 11 bases between them. Germline V CDR1 and CDR2: SEHNR, FQNEAQ (reference sequence). CDR3 DNA: TGTGCCAGCAGCTTAGCCCCTCCGGGAACCTACGAGCAGTACTTC. Protein product: CASSLAPPGTYEQYF.

This rearrangement joins TRBV2 to TRBJ2-7, with 10 bases matching TRBD2. Per the germline V gene, CDR1 is SNHLY and CDR2 is FYNNEI. Trimming took 6 bases from V and 2 from J; bases not matched to a gene: 16. The CDR3 spans 18 residues. This chain's CDR3 is CASRETSGWLIATYEQYV. CDR3 DNA sequence: TGTGCCAGCAGGGAGACTAGCGGGTGGCTAATCGCTACCTACGAGCAGTACGTC.

The V gene is TRBV2, the J gene TRBJ1-6, with 9 positions matching TRBD1. The germline V gene encodes CDR1 SNHLY and CDR2 FYNNEI. This CDR3 has 15 residues. J gave up 9 bases and V 6 bases, and 9 bases lay outside the gene matches. The CDR3 is CASSDGQGNSSPLHF. The CDR3, as DNA: TGTGCCAGCAGCGATGGACAGGGGAATTCTTCACCCCTCCACTTT.